This T cell receptor (beta chain) was identified during a study of blood T cell repertoires in COVID-19. Methods used by the authors: From reference gene primer amplification, estimates of nucleated cell counts were derived. TCRdb's table, derived via immunoSEQ multiplex PCR, lists solely in-frame clones and lacks some. For V, J and clone size, that table is used; D and trimming come from the DNA. The data hold around 47,000 clones, with about 80% observed a single time. This CDR3 is built from 15 residues. The germline CDR1 and CDR2 sequences are LNHDA and SQIVND (reference sequence). Trimming removed 3 bases from V and 0 bases from J, with 11 bases in between.

The specimen was peripheral blood. This chain joins TRBV19 and TRBJ1-2; tentative D call: TRBD1 (6 bases). This receptor was taken from a human donor in a cohort sampled during active COVID-19. The CDR3 bases are TGTGCCAGTAGTATTTTTGACAGGCCTAACTATGGCTACACCTTC. Protein sequence: CASSIFDRPNYGYTF.